The T cell receptor beta chain described here comes from a study of siplizumab effects on memory and regulatory T cells. Findings and caveats of the study: Mapping to unstimulated subsets was achieved for only a minor fraction of alloreactive clones. Naive or memory phenotype was unassignable for roughly 75-97% of proliferating CD4+ or CD8+ clones. Naive T cells seemed more diverse than memory cells and seemed major alloresponse contributors.

Repertoires were generated with immunoSEQ multiplex PCR, while TCRdb's copy carries only in-frame clones and drops some. The sample includes some 100,000 clones, more than 90% of them seen just once. This clone showed up just once. The antigen is unknown. The V gene lost 4 bases and the J gene lost 3 bases, with 12 bases spanning the gap. The CDR3 contains 13 residues. Germline CDR1 and CDR2: SQVTM and ANQGSEA. This clonotype originated in a human donor in good health. Some clones in this sample may be carry-over from other donors' samples. The V gene is TRBV29-1, the J gene TRBJ1-1; no clear D gene. Material: CD4+ T cells sorted from blood. DNA of the CDR3: TGCAGCGTTGGAACGGCCCCCCACACTGAAGCTTTCTTT. Translation gives CSVGTAPHTEAFF.